This T cell receptor (beta chain) was retrieved from a study of regulatory T cells in long-lasting Graves disease. This CDR3 has 13 amino acids. Trimming removed 6 bases at V and 3 bases at J, with 8 bases between. Whole-study findings and limits: TRBV28, TRBJ1-2 and TRBJ2-5 emerged as the favored segments in persistent disease.

This clonotype has just a few counts. Its cognate antigen is unknown. Time point given: newly diagnosed GD, antithyroid drugs for less than 3 months. Scientists built the TCR library using RNA that was extracted from PBMCs. CDR3 regions were amplified by Arm-PCR using iRepertoire HTBI primers to build TCR beta libraries. MiXCR, run by TCRdb on the multiplex PCR reads, gives a single entry per CDR3 protein. This table holds some 460,000 distinct CDR3 sequences, roughly 16% found once. The same data also contributed to another study, on T cells in Graves' hyperthyroidism and ophthalmopathy.

This sequence originates from a man aged 35-49 years with Graves disease. This sample comprised peripheral blood mononuclear cells (PBMCs), obtained at new diagnosis, from a patient treated with antithyroid drugs. The V and J genes are TRBV12-3 or TRBV12-4 and TRBJ1-4; D not certain. In DNA, the CDR3 is TGTGCCAGCAGGGAGCGTCCTAATGAAAAACTGTTTTTT. Translation gives CASRERPNEKLFF.